Sequencing of this TCR beta chain was carried out in a study of lymphopenia after photon versus proton radiotherapy. In regard to this clone: Its matching antigen is unknown.

Study-wide results and limits: Under photons, naive T cells and diversity fell while effector/memory populations rose. After the lymphocyte nadir, photon-treated repertoires showed oligoclonal expansion, especially of CD8+ Temra cells. Larger post-nadir TCR diversity loss correlated inversely with survival in deceased patients.

CDR3 length: 16 amino acids. V was clipped by 4 bases and J by 0 bases, with 16 bases between them. CDR1 is SGHRS and CDR2 is YFSETQ in the germline V gene. TCRdb's copy holds only in-frame clones and misses some; the assay was immunoSEQ multiplex PCR. The sample shows about 83,000 clones, 83% of them seen only once. The sample was peripheral blood, taken from a patient treated with proton-based radiotherapy. This TCR came from a man between 60 and 75 years old with pancreatic cancer. V is TRBV5-1 and J is TRBJ1-1; the D gene is possibly TRBD1 (6 bases). This CDR3 is CASSRGWGDLNTEAFF. The CDR3, as DNA: TGCGCCAGCAGCAGGGGGTGGGGAGATTTGAACACTGAAGCTTTCTTT.